Listed here are 24 T cell receptor beta chains from one sample, sequenced in a study of T cell changes during pregnancy in multiple sclerosis. Generated by immunoSEQ multiplex PCR, the TCRdb table keeps only in-frame clones and is missing some. The table records about 94,000 clones, just under 95% of them present only once. This specimen consisted of peripheral blood, obtained in the third trimester of pregnancy. The origin of the receptors is a female donor with multiple sclerosis, enrolled in a pregnancy study.

The chain uses TRBV7-6 and TRBJ2-7, with a tentative D call TRBD2 (6 bases). The germline CDR1 and CDR2 sequences are SGHVS and FNYEAQ. Trimming stripped 4 bases from V and 0 bases from J, with 13 bases between. The CDR3 loop spans 15 amino acids. In nucleotides, the CDR3 is TGTGCCAGCAGCTCTCGACTAGGGACCTCCTACGAGCAGTACTTC. Amino acid sequence: CASSSRLGTSYEQYF.

The V gene is TRBV28, the J gene TRBJ2-3, with 11 positions matching TRBD2. The CDR3 is made up of 16 amino acids. The V gene end was trimmed by 5 bases and the J gene end by 0 bases; junction bases not matched to a gene: 4. The germline gives CDR1 MDHEN, CDR2 SYDVKM. For the CDR3, the DNA is TGTGCCAGCAGTCCGGGACTAGCGGATAGCACAGATACGCAGTATTTT. Its protein is CASSPGLADSTDTQYF.

The chain links TRBV9 to TRBJ2-6, with 9 positions matching TRBD1. Germline-derived CDR1 and CDR2 are SGDLS and YYNGEE. The CDR3 is 18 residues long. V dropped 0 bases and J dropped 4; count of bases not matched to a gene: 8. CDR3 nucleotides: TGTGCCAGCAGCGTAGCTGGGACAGGGTCCTCCGGGGCCAACGTCCTGACTTTC. The encoded protein is CASSVAGTGSSGANVLTF.

The V gene is TRBV19, the J gene TRBJ1-1, with TRBD1 matching over 9 bases. This CDR3 is 15 amino acids long. Germline V gene lookup returns CDR1 LNHDA and CDR2 SQIVND (reference sequence). Trimming removed 5 bases from V and 5 bases from J; junction bases left unmatched: 9. The CDR3 sequence is CASSLTGQGRTEAFF. DNA for the CDR3: TGTGCCAGTAGTCTAACTGGACAGGGGAGAACTGAAGCTTTCTTT.

The rearrangement joins TRBV7-6 to TRBJ1-5, with D possibly being TRBD1 (6 bases). In germline, CDR1 is SGHVS, CDR2 FNYEAQ. V was shortened by 3 bases and J by 0 bases, with 12 bases between the two germline ends. The CDR3 is 16 amino acids. In nucleotides, the CDR3 is TGTGCCAGCAGCTTGGCAGGGGCGGGTAGCAATCAGCCCCAGCATTTT. This translates into CASSLAGAGSNQPQHF.

V gene TRBV28 combines with J gene TRBJ2-3; 13 bases agree with TRBD2. The junction had 5 bases not matched to a gene; V was cut back by 7 bases and J by 1 base. CDR1 is MDHEN and CDR2 is SYDVKM in the germline V gene. This CDR3 spans 16 amino acids. The CDR3 sequence is CASIRTSGSRTDTQYF. The DNA for the CDR3 is TGTGCCAGCATTCGGACTAGCGGGAGCCGCACAGATACGCAGTATTTT.

This clone was recorded only once. V usage is TRBV9 and J usage is TRBJ2-1; 9 bases map to TRBD1. The CDR3 has 16 amino acids. Germline V lookup: CDR1 SGDLS, CDR2 YYNGEE. Trimming removed 3 bases from V and 4 bases from J; junction bases left unmatched: 8. The CDR3 bases are TGTGCCAGCAGCGCCCGTCGGGACAGGGCTTACAATGAGCAGTTCTTC. Residues: CASSARRDRAYNEQFF. Filled out from reference TRBV9 and TRBJ2-1, the complete variable domain reads DSGVTQTPKHLITATGQRVTLRCSPRSGDLSVYWYQQSLDQGLQFLIQYYNGEERAKGNILERFSAQQFPDLHSELNLSSLELGDSALYFCASSARRDRAYNEQFFGPGTRLTVL.

This rearrangement joins TRBV7-8 to TRBJ2-7; 8 bases align to TRBD2. The CDR3 covers 13 residues. V shed 7 bases and J 0 bases; nucleotides not matched to a gene: 2. Germline values: CDR1 SGHVS, CDR2 FQNEAQ. The chain's CDR3 is CASILADSYEQYF. The CDR3 DNA follows: TGTGCCAGCATACTAGCGGACTCCTACGAGCAGTACTTC.

The V call is TRBV30, the J call TRBJ2-2; 10 nucleotides align to TRBD2. This CDR3 is 12 amino acids long. V lost 7 bases to trimming and J lost 8 bases; unmatched junction nucleotides: 4. The germline V gene encodes CDR1 GTSNPN and CDR2 SVGIG (reference sequence). The CDR3 region is CALGLAPGELFF. CDR3 DNA sequence: TGTGCCTTGGGACTAGCGCCGGGGGAGCTGTTTTTT.

This rearrangement joins TRBV6-1 to TRBJ1-1, with 8 bases identical to TRBD1. V lost 6 bases, J lost 9 bases, and 6 bases stayed unmatched. CDR1 MNHNS and CDR2 SASEGT come from the germline V gene. The CDR3 is 12 residues long. The CDR3 nucleotides read TGTGCCAGCAGGGACAGGGAGGGGAAAGCTTTCTTT. This encodes CASRDREGKAFF.

The rearrangement uses TRBV29-1 and TRBJ2-1; TRBD2 agrees at 7 bases. V lost 3 bases and J lost 7; bases outside the gene matches: 6. Germline V lookup: CDR1 SQVTM, CDR2 ANQGSEA. CDR3 length: 13 amino acids. This CDR3 reads CSVEGGSINEQFF. In nucleotides, the CDR3 is TGCAGCGTTGAGGGCGGGAGTATTAATGAGCAGTTCTTC.

This clone was seen just once. The chain joins TRBV7-8 to TRBJ1-2; TRBD1 matches at 8 bases. Germline V gives CDR1 SGHVS, CDR2 FQNEAQ. J gave up 4 bases and V 8 bases, and 6 bases lay outside the gene matches. This CDR3 contains 13 residues. The chain's CDR3 is CASATGVFYGYTF. In nucleotides, the CDR3 is TGTGCCAGCGCGACAGGGGTTTTCTATGGCTACACCTTC.

The J gene is TRBJ2-5, the V gene TRBV29-1; D unclear. V lost 3 bases and J lost 5, with 16 bases in between. The CDR3 spans 14 residues. Germline assignment: CDR1 SQVTM and CDR2 ANQGSEA. Here the CDR3 DNA reads TGCAGCGTTGACCACAAAGTGGTCGGGGAGACCCAGTACTTC. Amino acid sequence: CSVDHKVVGETQYF.

This chain uses TRBV4-1 with TRBJ2-3; TRBD2 agrees at 11 bases. The length of the CDR3 is 17 residues. Trimming took 4 bases from V and 5 from J; bases not matched to a gene: 11. In germline, CDR1 is MGHRA, CDR2 YSYEKL. The CDR3 is CASSLTELAGDKDTQYF. CDR3 DNA: TGCGCCAGCAGCCTAACGGAACTAGCGGGAGATAAAGATACGCAGTATTTT.

The chain recombines TRBV29-1 with TRBJ2-7; maybe TRBD2 (6 bases). V was trimmed by 1 base and J by 1 base, leaving 14 bases between them. The CDR3 is made up of 15 amino acids. Germline V gives CDR1 SQVTM, CDR2 ANQGSEA. In DNA, the CDR3 is TGCAGCGTTGAAGCGTGGAGGGCTGGGTCCTACGAGCAGTACTTC. Protein product: CSVEAWRAGSYEQYF.

The chain recombines TRBV10-3 with TRBJ1-2; 8 bases are shared with TRBD1. The CDR3 totals 16 residues. V gave up 5 bases and J gave up 7 bases; unmatched junction bases: 15. The V gene's germline CDR1 is ENHRY and CDR2 SYGVKD. CDR3 DNA: TGTGCCATCAGTCCCGGACAGGGAATAAGTGGTTCTGGCTACACCTTC. It encodes CAISPGQGISGSGYTF.

The genes are TRBV29-1 and TRBJ2-7, with TRBD1 identical over 8 bases. V shed 4 bases, J shed 0 bases, and the junction held 8 bases outside the gene matches. CDR3 length: 15 amino acids. Germline CDR1 reads SQVTM; CDR2 reads ANQGSEA. The CDR3 sequence is CSVGQTGVSSYEQYF. CDR3 coding DNA: TGCAGCGTTGGCCAGACAGGGGTTAGCTCCTACGAGCAGTACTTC.

The sample holds one count of this clone. The chain couples TRBV6-1 to TRBJ2-7; TRBD2 aligns across 7 bases. The CDR3 has 11 residues. CDR1 and CDR2 from the germline V gene are MNHNS and SASEGT. CDR3 in DNA: TGTGCAACGGGGGGTTGGTACGAGCAGTACTTC. Its protein product is CATGGWYEQYF.

J is TRBJ2-2 and V is TRBV11-3, with TRBD1 matching 7 bases. Per the germline V gene, CDR1 is SGHNT and CDR2 is YENEEA. The V and J ends lost 3 bases and 1 base, in that order; junction bases with no gene match: 5. The CDR3 length is 16 residues. The CDR3 bases are TGTGCCAGCAGCTTTCAGGGGGAATGGAACACCGGGGAGCTGTTTTTT. It yields the protein CASSFQGEWNTGELFF.

The genes are TRBV10-2 and TRBJ2-7, with D tentatively TRBD2 (7 bases). Germline V gene sequence: CDR1 WSHSY, CDR2 SAAADI. This CDR3 contains 14 residues. V gave up 8 bases and J gave up 0 bases, with 14 bases separating them. The CDR3 nucleotides read TGCGCCAGCGGCGGGGGCCGACTCTCCTACGAGCAGTACTTC. Amino acids: CASGGGRLSYEQYF.

The rearrangement links TRBV6-1 to TRBJ1-2, with D tentatively TRBD1 (5 bases). The ends were cut back, 2 bases at V and 7 bases at J, with 20 bases in the middle. There are 16 residues in the CDR3. CDR1 MNHNS and CDR2 SASEGT come from the germline V gene. CDR3 DNA: TGTGCCAGCAGTGAATACCCCGGGGGAGGGAGTGTTGGCTACACCTTC. This translates into CASSEYPGGGSVGYTF.

This chain uses TRBV5-3 with TRBJ2-5; 7 bases match TRBD2. TRBV5-3 is sorted into the ORF group, with uncertain function. There are 15 residues in the CDR3. V shed 4 bases, J shed 5 bases, and the junction held 11 bases outside the gene matches. The CDR3 here is CARSRGRDPSETQYF. CDR3 coding DNA: TGTGCCAGAAGCCGAGGGAGGGACCCCTCGGAGACCCAGTACTTC.

This clone was seen a single time. The chain has TRBV9 and TRBJ2-3, with TRBD2 matching 10 bases. Germline loops: CDR1 SGDLS, CDR2 YYNGEE. The CDR3 has 17 residues. The trim removed 0 bases at V and 5 bases at J, leaving 9 bases unmatched. CDR3 in DNA: TGTGCCAGCAGCGTAGACCCGCTAGCGGGAGTGAGAGATACGCAGTATTTT. Protein product: CASSVDPLAGVRDTQYF.

The DNA for the CDR3 is TGTGCCAGCAGTTTAGGGCAGGGATTAGTTTACAATGAGCAGTTCTTC. It yields the protein CASSLGQGLVYNEQFF. This chain links TRBV27 with TRBJ2-1, with TRBD1 as a possible D gene (5 bases). Between the trimmed V and J ends, which lost 2 bases and 4 bases, there was a span of 15 bases. The V gene's germline CDR1 is MNHEY and CDR2 SMNVEV (reference sequence). The CDR3 runs to 16 residues.